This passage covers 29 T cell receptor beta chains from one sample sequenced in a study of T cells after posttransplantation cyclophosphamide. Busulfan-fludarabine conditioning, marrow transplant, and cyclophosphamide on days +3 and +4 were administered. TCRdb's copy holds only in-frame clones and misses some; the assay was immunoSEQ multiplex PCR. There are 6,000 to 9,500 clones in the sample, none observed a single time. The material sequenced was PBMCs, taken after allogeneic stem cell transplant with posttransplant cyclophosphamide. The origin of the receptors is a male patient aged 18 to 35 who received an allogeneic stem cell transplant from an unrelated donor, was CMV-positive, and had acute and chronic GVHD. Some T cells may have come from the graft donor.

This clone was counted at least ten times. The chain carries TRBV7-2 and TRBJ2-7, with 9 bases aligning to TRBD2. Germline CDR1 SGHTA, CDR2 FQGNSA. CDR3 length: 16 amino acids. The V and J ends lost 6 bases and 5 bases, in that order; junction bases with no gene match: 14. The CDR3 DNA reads TGTGCCAGCAGTCCTAAATTTAGCGGGGGAAGAAACGAGCAGTACTTC. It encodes CASSPKFSGGRNEQYF. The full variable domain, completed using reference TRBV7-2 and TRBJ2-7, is GAGVSQSPSNKVTEKGKDVELRCDPISGHTALYWYRQSLGQGLEFLIYFQGNSAPDKSGLPSDRFSAERTGGSVSTLTIQRTQQEDSAVYLCASSPKFSGGRNEQYFGPGTRLTVT.

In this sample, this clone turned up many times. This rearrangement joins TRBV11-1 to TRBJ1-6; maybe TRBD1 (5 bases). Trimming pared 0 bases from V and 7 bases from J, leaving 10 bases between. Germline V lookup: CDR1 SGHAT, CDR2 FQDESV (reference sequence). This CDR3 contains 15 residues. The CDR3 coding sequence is TGTGCCAGCAGCTTAGCGGAGGGGCAGAATTCACCCCTCCACTTT. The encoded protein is CASSLAEGQNSPLHF.

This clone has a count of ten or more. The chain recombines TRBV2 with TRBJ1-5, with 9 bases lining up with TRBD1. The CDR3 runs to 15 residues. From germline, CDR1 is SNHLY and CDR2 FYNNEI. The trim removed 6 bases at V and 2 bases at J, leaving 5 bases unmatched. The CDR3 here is CASRARTGGNQPQHF. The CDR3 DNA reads TGTGCCAGCAGGGCAAGGACAGGGGGCAATCAGCCCCAGCATTTT.

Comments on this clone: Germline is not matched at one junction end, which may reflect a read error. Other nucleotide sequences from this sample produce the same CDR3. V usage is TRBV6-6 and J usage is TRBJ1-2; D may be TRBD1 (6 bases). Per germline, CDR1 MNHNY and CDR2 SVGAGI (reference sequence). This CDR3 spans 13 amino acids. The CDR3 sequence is CASKRAAGDGYTF. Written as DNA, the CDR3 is TGCGCCAGCAAACGGGCCGCAGGGGACGGCTACACCTTC.

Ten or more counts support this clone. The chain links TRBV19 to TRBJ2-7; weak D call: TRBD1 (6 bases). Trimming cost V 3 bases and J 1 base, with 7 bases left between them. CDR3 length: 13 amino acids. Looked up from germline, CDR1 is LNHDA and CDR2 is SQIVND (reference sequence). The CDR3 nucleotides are TGTGCCAGTAGTATCGGACAGTCCTACGAGCAGTACGTC. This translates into CASSIGQSYEQYV.

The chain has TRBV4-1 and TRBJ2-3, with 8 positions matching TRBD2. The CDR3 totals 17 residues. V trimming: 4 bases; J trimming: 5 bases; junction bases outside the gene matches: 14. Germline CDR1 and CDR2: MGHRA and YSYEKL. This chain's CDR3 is CASSPGSGGARGDTQYF. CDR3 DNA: TGCGCCAGCAGCCCCGGATCCGGGGGGGCCAGGGGAGATACGCAGTATTTT.

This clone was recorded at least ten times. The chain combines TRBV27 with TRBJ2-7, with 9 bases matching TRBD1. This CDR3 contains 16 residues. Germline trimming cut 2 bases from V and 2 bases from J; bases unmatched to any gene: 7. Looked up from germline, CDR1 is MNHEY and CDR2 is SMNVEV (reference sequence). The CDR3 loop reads CASSLDGTGFTYEQYV. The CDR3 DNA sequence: TGTGCCAGCAGTTTAGACGGGACAGGGTTTACCTACGAGCAGTACGTC.

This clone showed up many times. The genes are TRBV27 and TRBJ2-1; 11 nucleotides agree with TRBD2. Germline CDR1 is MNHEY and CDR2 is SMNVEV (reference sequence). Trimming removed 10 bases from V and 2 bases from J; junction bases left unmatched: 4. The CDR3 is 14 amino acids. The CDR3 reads CATGSGGAYNEQFF. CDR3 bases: TGTGCCACCGGTAGCGGGGGGGCCTACAATGAGCAGTTCTTC.

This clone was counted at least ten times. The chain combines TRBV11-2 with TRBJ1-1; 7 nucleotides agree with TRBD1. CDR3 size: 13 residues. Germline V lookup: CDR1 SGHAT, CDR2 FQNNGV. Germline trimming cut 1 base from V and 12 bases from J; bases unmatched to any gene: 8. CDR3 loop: CASSLVAGTAPFF. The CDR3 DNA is TGTGCCAGCAGCTTAGTCGCGGGGACAGCGCCTTTCTTT. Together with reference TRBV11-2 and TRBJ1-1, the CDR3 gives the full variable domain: EAGVAQSPRYKIIEKRQSVAFWCNPISGHATLYWYQQILGQGPKLLIQFQNNGVVDDSQLPKDRFSAERLKGVDSTLKIQPAKLEDSAVYLCASSLVAGTAPFFGQGTRLTVV.

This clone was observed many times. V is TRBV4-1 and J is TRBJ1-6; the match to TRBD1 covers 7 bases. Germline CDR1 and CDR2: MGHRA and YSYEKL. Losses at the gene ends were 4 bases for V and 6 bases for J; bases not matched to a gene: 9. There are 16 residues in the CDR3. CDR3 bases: TGCGCCAGCAGCCTCGAACCGGGACAGCGTAATTCACCCCTCCACTTT. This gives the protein CASSLEPGQRNSPLHF.

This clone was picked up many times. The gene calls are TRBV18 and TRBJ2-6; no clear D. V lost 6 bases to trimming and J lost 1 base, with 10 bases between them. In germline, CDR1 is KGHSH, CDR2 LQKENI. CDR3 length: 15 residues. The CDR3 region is CASSPTDSGANVLTF. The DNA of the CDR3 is TGTGCCAGCTCCCCCACAGATTCTGGGGCCAACGTCCTGACTTTC.

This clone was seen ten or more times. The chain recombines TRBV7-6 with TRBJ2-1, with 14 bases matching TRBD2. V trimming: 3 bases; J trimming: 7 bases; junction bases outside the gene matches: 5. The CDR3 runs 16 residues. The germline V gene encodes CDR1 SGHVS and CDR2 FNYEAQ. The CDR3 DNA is TGTGCCAGCAGCTTCCTGACTAGCGGGGGGGCGAATGAGCAGTTCTTC. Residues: CASSFLTSGGANEQFF.

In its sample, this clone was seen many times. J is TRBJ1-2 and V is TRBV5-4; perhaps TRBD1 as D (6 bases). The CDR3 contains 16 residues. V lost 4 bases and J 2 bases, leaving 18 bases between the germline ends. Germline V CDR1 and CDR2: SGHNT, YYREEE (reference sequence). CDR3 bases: TGTGCCAGCAGCGCCCCTCGGGGGGCTGTAAACTATGGCTACACCTTC. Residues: CASSAPRGAVNYGYTF.

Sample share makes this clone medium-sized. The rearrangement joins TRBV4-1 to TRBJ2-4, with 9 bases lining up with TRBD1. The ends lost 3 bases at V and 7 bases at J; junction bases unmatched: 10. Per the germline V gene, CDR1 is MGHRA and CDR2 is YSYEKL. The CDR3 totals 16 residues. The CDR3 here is CASSHLGTGIENIQYF. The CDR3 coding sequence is TGCGCCAGCAGCCACCTAGGGACAGGGATCGAGAACATTCAGTACTTC.

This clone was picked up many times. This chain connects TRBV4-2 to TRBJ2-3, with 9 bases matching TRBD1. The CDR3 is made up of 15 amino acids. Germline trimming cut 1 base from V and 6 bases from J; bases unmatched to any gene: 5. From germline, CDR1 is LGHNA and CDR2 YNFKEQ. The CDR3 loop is CASSQGDRAPDTQYF. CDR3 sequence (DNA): TGTGCCAGCAGCCAAGGGGACAGGGCCCCCGATACGCAGTATTTT.

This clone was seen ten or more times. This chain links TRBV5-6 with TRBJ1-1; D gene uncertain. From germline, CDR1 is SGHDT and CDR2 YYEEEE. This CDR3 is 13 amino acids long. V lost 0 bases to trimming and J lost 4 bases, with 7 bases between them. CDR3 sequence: CASSLDLLTEAFF. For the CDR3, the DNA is TGTGCCAGCAGCTTGGATTTACTCACTGAAGCTTTCTTT.

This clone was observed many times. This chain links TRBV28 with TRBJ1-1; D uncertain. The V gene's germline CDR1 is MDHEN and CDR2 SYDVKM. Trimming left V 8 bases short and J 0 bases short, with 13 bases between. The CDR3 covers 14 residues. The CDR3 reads CASRGGTLNTEAFF. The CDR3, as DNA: TGTGCCAGCCGCGGTGGCACGTTGAACACTGAAGCTTTCTTT.

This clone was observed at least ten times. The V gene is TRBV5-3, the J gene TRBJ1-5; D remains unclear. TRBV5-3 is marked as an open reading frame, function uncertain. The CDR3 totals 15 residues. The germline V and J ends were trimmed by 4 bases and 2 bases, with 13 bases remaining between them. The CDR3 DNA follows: TGTGCCAGAAGCCCATCGGAGAGGGGCAATCAGCCCCAGCATTTT. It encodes CARSPSERGNQPQHF.

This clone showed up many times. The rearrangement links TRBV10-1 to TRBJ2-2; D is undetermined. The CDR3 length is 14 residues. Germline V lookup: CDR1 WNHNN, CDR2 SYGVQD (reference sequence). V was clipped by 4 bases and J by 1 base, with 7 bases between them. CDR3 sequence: CASSAHRNTGELFF. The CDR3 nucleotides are TGCGCCAGCAGTGCCCACAGGAACACCGGGGAGCTGTTTTTT.

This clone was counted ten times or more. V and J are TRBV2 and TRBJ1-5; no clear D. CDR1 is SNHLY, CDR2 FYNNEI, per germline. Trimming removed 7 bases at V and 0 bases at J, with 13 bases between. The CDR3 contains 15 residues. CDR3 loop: CASTPLGSSNQPQHF. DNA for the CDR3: TGTGCCAGCACCCCCTTGGGGAGTAGCAATCAGCCCCAGCATTTT.

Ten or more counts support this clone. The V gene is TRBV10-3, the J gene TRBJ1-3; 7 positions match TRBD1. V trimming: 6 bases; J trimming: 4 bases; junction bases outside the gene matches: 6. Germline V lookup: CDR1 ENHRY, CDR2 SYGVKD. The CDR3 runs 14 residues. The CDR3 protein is CAIRQGVGGNTIYF. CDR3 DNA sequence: TGTGCCATCAGGCAGGGGGTAGGCGGAAACACCATATATTTT.

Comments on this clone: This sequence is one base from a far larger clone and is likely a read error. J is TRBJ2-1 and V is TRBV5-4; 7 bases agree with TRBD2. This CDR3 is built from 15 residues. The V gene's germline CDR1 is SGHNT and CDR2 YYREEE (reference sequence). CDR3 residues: CASTPGRTAYNEQLF. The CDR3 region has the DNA TGTGCCAGCACCCCCGGGAGGACTGCCTACAATGAGCAGCTCTTC.

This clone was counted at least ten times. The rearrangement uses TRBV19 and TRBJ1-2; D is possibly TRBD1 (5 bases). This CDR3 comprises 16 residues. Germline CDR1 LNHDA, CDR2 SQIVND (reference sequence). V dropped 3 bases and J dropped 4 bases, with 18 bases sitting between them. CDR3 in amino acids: CASSIDLAGRAYGYTF. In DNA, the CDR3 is TGTGCCAGTAGTATTGATCTGGCAGGGCGAGCCTATGGCTACACCTTC.

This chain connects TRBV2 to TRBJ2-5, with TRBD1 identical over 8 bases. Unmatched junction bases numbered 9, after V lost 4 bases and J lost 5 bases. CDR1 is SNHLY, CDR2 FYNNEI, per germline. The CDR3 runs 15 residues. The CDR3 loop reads CASSVGQGARETQYF. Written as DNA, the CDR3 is TGTGCCAGCAGTGTCGGTCAGGGGGCGCGGGAGACCCAGTACTTC.

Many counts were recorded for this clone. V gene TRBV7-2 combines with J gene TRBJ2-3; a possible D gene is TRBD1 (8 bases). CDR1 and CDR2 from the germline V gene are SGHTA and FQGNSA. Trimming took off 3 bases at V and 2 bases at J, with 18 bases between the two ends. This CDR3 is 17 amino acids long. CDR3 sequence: CASSLSDRGGYTDTQYF. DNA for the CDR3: TGTGCCAGCAGCTTGAGTGACAGGGGAGGGTACACAGATACGCAGTATTTT.

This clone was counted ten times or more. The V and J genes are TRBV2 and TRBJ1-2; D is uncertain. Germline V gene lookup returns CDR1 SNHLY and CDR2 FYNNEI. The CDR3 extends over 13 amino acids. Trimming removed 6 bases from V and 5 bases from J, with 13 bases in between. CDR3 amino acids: CASRIGRMYGYTF. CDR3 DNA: TGTGCCAGCAGGATTGGGCGTATGTATGGCTACACCTTC.

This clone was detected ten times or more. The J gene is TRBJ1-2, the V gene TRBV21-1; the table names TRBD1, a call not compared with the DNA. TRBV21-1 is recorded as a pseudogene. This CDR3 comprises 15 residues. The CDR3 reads CASSKGDSDNYGYTF. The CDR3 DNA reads TGTGCCAGCAGCAAAGGGGACAGCGATAACTATGGCTACACCTTC.

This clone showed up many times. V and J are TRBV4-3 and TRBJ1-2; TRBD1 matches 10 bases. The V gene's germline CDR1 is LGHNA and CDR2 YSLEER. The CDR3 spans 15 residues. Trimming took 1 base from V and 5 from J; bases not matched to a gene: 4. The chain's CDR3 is CASSQGQGARYGYTF. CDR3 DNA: TGCGCCAGCAGCCAAGGACAGGGGGCGCGTTATGGCTACACCTTC.

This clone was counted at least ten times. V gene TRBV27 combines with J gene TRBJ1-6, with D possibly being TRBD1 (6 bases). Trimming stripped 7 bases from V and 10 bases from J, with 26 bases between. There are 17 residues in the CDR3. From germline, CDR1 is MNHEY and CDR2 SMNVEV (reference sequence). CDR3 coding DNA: TGTGCCAGCACCGGGCGGGTGGGGCGCTTCCAGGGGTCACCCCTCCACTTT. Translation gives CASTGRVGRFQGSPLHF.